The clone carrying this T cell receptor (beta chain) was seen a few times. What it binds is unknown. This CDR3 is built from 15 residues. Germline V gene lookup returns CDR1 SGHTA and CDR2 FQGNSA. V was clipped by 3 bases and J by 0 bases, with 8 bases between them. Under the ViraFEST assay, PBMC were stimulated with viral peptide pools so that antigen-specific CD4+ T cells expanded. Sequencing was performed afterwards. Following an approximately ten-day culture, CD4+ T cells were purified. Recipients of the vaccine had no prior SARS-CoV-2 infection and negative nucleocapsid antibodies. The source of the sample is a study of vaccination effects on CD4 cells after COVID-19. Sequenced by immunoSEQ multiplex PCR; TCRdb stores in-frame clones only, minus some. This table holds roughly 25,000 clones, under 75% found once.

The TCR was taken from a human donor who received a COVID-19 vaccine. V is TRBV7-2 and J is TRBJ2-2; D assignment may be TRBD1 or TRBD2 (5 bases each). The starting material was CD4+ T cells from PBMCs cultured with HCoV-OC43 spike peptides, obtained before COVID-19 vaccination. Subset defined: HCoV-OC43 spike overlapping peptide pool stimulation. This CDR3 reads CASSLGTANTGELFF. In DNA form, the CDR3 reads TGTGCCAGCAGCTTGGGGACGGCGAACACCGGGGAGCTGTTTTTT.